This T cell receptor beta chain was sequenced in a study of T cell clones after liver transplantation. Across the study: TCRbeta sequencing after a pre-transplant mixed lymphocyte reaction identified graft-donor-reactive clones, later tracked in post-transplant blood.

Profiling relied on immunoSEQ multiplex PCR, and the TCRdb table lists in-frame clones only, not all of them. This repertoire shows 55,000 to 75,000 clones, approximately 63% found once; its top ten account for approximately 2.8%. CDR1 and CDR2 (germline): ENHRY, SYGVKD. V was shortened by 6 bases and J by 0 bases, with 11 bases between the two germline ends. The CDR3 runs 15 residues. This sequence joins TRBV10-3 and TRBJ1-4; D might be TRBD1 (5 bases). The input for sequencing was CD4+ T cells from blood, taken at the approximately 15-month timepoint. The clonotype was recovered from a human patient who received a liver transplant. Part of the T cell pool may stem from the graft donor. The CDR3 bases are TGTGCCATCAGAGGGACGGGGACAACTAATGAAAAACTGTTTTTT. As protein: CAIRGTGTTNEKLFF.